The 13 T cell receptor beta chains presented below share a single source sample, sequenced in a study of blood T cell repertoires in COVID-19 (dated by TCRdb to 2019 to 2021). Library preparation used the immunoSEQ multiplex PCR assay. TCRdb re-hosts the immuneACCESS table, in-frame sequences only. Its copies lack some clones; in the studies checked, an unresolved V gene accounts for under half of them, and the cause for the rest is not known. This sample holds about 300,000 clones; 70% to 90% were observed only once. The ten most abundant clones make up under 8% of the sample. The sample taken for sequencing was peripheral blood. Receptors originate from a man younger than 35 who had recovered from COVID-19.

The chain links TRBV9 to TRBJ2-2, with 9 nucleotides matching TRBD1. This CDR3 contains 15 residues. V gave up 4 bases and J gave up 5 bases; unmatched junction bases: 6. Germline-derived CDR1 and CDR2 are SGDLS and YYNGEE. In nucleotides, the CDR3 is TGTGCCAGCAGCAAGGGGACAGGGTGGACCGGGGAGCTGTTTTTT. The encoded protein is CASSKGTGWTGELFF. Full variable domain (missing parts from reference TRBV9 and TRBJ2-2): DSGVTQTPKHLITATGQRVTLRCSPRSGDLSVYWYQQSLDQGLQFLIQYYNGEERAKGNILERFSAQQFPDLHSELNLSSLELGDSALYFCASSKGTGWTGELFFGEGSRLTVL.

The V call is TRBV2, the J call TRBJ1-6, with a tentative D call TRBD1 (5 bases). V lost 6 bases and J lost 0, with 15 bases in between. The CDR3 totals 17 residues. Germline V gene data show CDR1 as SNHLY and CDR2 as FYNNEI. The CDR3 DNA sequence: TGTGCCAGCAGGCGGTGGGGGGTTAGCTCCTATAATTCACCCCTCCACTTT. This sequence encodes CASRRWGVSSYNSPLHF. The full variable domain, rest sourced from reference TRBV2 and TRBJ1-6, is EPEVTQTPSHQVTQMGQEVILRCVPISNHLYFYWYRQILGQKVEFLVSFYNNEISEKSEIFDDQFSVERPDGSNFTLKIRSTKLEDSAMYFCASRRWGVSSYNSPLHFGNGTRLTVT.

Points on this clone: In the same sample, other DNA sequences code for this CDR3. The rearrangement links TRBV12-3 or TRBV12-4 to TRBJ2-7; tentative D call: TRBD1 (6 bases). The CDR3 loop spans 12 amino acids. The germline V and J ends were trimmed by 5 bases and 3 bases, with 8 bases remaining between them. The DNA of the CDR3 is TGTGCCAGCAGTCCGGACAGCTACGAGCAGTACTTC. Its translation is CASSPDSYEQYF.

In its sample, this clone was seen a few times. The J gene is TRBJ1-1, the V gene TRBV12-3 or TRBV12-4; no definite D call. The CDR3 totals 13 residues. The germline V and J ends were trimmed by 3 bases and 4 bases, with 9 bases remaining between them. The CDR3 sequence is CASSFGVSTEAFF. The CDR3 nucleotides read TGTGCCAGCAGTTTCGGGGTGAGCACTGAAGCTTTCTTT.

This chain links TRBV19 with TRBJ2-3; D is ambiguous. CDR3 length: 15 residues. Germline CDR1 reads LNHDA; CDR2 reads SQIVND (reference sequence). Between the trimmed V and J ends, which lost 7 bases and 0 bases, there was a span of 14 bases. The CDR3 DNA reads as TGTGCCAGTATGGTTTCAGTCTCTAGCACAGATACGCAGTATTTT. Amino acids: CASMVSVSSTDTQYF.

The rearrangement joins TRBV13 to TRBJ2-7; 9 bases agree with TRBD1. V lost 5 bases, J lost 4 bases, and 6 bases stayed unmatched. The CDR3 runs 14 residues. Germline CDR1 and CDR2: PRHDT and FYEKMQ (reference sequence). CDR3 sequence (DNA): TGTGCCAGCAGCACGGACAGGGGACCATACGAGCAGTACTTC. Its translation is CASSTDRGPYEQYF.

This clone has more than one count but fewer than ten. The chain joins TRBV19 to TRBJ1-6; 7 bases are shared with TRBD1. V was clipped by 8 bases and J by 6 bases; unmatched bases: 7. This CDR3 region has 14 residues. The germline V gene encodes CDR1 LNHDA and CDR2 SQIVND (reference sequence). The CDR3 DNA is TGTGCCAGTTGGCCGGGACAGTCTAATTCACCCCTCCACTTT. This codes for CASWPGQSNSPLHF.

The rearrangement uses TRBV29-1 and TRBJ1-4; the D gene is possibly TRBD1 (5 bases). The CDR3 totals 14 residues. CDR1 SQVTM and CDR2 ANQGSEA come from the germline V gene. V lost 4 bases to trimming and J lost 2 bases, with 11 bases between them. The CDR3, as DNA: TGCAGCGTTGGGAGGGGTACCACTAATGAAAAACTGTTTTTT. It specifies CSVGRGTTNEKLFF.

The rearrangement links TRBV24-1 to TRBJ1-5, with no clear D. Deletions cut 5 bases from V and 13 bases from J, with 8 bases between. The CDR3 sequence is 10 residues long. Germline-derived CDR1 and CDR2 are KGHDR and SFDVKD. CDR3 nucleotides: TGTGCCACCAGTGCGCCAGTACAGCATTTT. It encodes CATSAPVQHF.

V gene TRBV27 combines with J gene TRBJ2-2; 7 nucleotides agree with TRBD2. The CDR3 spans 16 residues. The V gene end was trimmed by 5 bases and the J gene end by 3 bases; junction bases not matched to a gene: 9. The V gene's germline CDR1 is MNHEY and CDR2 SMNVEV (reference sequence). CDR3 coding DNA: TGTGCCAGCAGTACGCCGTGGGCGGGGGACACCGGGGAGCTGTTTTTT. Encoded protein: CASSTPWAGDTGELFF.

V usage is TRBV9 and J usage is TRBJ2-7, with D possibly being TRBD2 (6 bases). V was cut by 0 bases and J by 2 bases, with 18 bases left in between. CDR1 SGDLS and CDR2 YYNGEE come from the germline V gene. This CDR3 is 17 amino acids long. CDR3 bases: TGTGCCAGCAGCGTAGATTACTTGGCGGGGAGTGCCTACGAGCAGTACTTC. It yields the protein CASSVDYLAGSAYEQYF.

This chain links TRBV9 with TRBJ1-1; a weak D match, TRBD1 (5 bases). V lost 3 bases and J 4 bases, leaving 13 bases between the germline ends. CDR3 length: 14 residues. Germline loops: CDR1 SGDLS, CDR2 YYNGEE. DNA for the CDR3: TGTGCCAGCAGCGCCCACCCAGGGCTCACTGAAGCTTTCTTT. This translates into CASSAHPGLTEAFF.

For this clone: Other DNA sequences in the sample encode the same CDR3. V is TRBV6-1 and J is TRBJ2-7; 12 bases are shared with TRBD2. Germline CDR1 is MNHNS and CDR2 is SASEGT. The CDR3 spans 16 residues. Unmatched junction bases numbered 3, after V lost 3 bases and J lost 0 bases. The CDR3 sequence is CASSEGLAGSSYEQYF. CDR3 nucleotide sequence: TGTGCCAGCAGTGAGGGACTAGCGGGCTCCTCCTACGAGCAGTACTTC.